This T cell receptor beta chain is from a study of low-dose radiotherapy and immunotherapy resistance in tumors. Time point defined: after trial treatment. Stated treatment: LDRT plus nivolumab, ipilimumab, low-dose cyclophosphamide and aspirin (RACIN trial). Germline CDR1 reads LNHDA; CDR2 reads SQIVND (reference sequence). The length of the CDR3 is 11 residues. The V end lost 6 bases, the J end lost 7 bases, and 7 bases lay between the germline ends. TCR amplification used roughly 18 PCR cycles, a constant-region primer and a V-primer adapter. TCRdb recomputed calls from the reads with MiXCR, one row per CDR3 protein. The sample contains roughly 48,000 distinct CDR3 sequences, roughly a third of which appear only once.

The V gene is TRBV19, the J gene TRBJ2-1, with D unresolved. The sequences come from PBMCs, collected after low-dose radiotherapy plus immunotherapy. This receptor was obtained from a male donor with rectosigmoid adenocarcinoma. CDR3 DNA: TGTGCCAGTAGCCATGGGAATGAGCAGTTCTTC. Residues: CASSHGNEQFF.